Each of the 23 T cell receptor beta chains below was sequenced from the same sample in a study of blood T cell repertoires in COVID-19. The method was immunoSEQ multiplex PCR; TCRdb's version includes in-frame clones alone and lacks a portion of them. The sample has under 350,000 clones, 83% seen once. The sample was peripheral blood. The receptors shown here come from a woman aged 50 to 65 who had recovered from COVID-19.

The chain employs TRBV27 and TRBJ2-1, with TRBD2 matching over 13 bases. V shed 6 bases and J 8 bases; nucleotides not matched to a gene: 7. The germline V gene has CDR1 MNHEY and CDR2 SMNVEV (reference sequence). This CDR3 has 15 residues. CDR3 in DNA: TGTGCCAGCAGCCCTCGGACTAGCGGGAGCGATGAGCAGTTCTTC. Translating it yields CASSPRTSGSDEQFF.

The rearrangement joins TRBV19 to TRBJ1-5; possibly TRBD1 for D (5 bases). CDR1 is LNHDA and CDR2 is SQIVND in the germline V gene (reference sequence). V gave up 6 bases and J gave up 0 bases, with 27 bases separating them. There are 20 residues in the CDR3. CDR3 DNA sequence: TGTGCCAGTAGCCTCTGGGGGGAGGAAGAAGGAGACGATAGCAATCAGCCCCAGCATTTT. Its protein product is CASSLWGEEEGDDSNQPQHF.

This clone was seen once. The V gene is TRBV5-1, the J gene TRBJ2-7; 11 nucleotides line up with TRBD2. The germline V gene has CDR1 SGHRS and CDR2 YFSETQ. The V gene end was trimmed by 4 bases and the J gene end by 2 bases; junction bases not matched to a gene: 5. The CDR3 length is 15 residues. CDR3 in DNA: TGCGCCAGCAGCGGGGGACTAGCGGAAACCTACGAGCAGTACTTC. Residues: CASSGGLAETYEQYF.

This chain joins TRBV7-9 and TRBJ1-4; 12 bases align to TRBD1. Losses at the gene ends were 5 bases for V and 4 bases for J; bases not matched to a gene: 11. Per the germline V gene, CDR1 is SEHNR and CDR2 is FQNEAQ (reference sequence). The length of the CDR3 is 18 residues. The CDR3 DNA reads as TGTGCCAGCAGCCCCCGGGACAGGGGGCCGCTGAGTAATGAAAAACTGTTTTTT. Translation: CASSPRDRGPLSNEKLFF.

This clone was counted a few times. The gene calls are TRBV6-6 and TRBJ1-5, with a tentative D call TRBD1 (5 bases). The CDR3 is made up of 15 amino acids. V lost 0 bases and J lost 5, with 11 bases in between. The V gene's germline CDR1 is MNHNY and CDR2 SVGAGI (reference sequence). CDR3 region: CASSYSATDDQPQHF. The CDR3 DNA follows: TGTGCCAGCAGTTACTCGGCGACAGACGATCAGCCCCAGCATTTT.

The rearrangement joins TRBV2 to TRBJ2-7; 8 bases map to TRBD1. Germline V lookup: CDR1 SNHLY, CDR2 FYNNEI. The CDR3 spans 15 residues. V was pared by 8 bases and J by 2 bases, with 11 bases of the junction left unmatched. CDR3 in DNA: TGTGCCAGCGAACCACAGGGGGTATCGGCCTACGAGCAGTACTTC. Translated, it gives CASEPQGVSAYEQYF. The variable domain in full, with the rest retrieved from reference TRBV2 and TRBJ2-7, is EPEVTQTPSHQVTQMGQEVILRCVPISNHLYFYWYRQILGQKVEFLVSFYNNEISEKSEIFDDQFSVERPDGSNFTLKIRSTKLEDSAMYFCASEPQGVSAYEQYFGPGTRLTVT.

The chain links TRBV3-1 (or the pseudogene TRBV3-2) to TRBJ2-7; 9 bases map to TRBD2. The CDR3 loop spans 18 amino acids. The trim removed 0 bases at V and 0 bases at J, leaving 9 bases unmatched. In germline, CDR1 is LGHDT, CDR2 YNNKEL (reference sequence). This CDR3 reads CASSQDWRAGGPSYEQYF. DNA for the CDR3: TGTGCCAGCAGCCAAGATTGGAGGGCGGGAGGGCCCTCCTACGAGCAGTACTTC.

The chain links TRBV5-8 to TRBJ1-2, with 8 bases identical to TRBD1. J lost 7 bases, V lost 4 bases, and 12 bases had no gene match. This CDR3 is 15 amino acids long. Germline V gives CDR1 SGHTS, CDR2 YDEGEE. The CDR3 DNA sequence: TGTGCCAGCAGCCCGAGGACAGGGAGGAGGGGTGGCTACACCTTC. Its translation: CASSPRTGRRGGYTF. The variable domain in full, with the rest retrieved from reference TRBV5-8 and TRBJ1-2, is EAGVTQSPTHLIKTRGQQATLRCSPISGHTSVYWYQQALGLGLQFLLWYDEGEERNRGNFPPRFSGRQFPNYSSELNVNALELEDSALYLCASSPRTGRRGGYTFGSGTRLTVV.

The CDR3 DNA reads TGCAGCGTTACGACTAGCGGGGGGGCCATCTACAATGAGCAGTTCTTC. This codes for CSVTTSGGAIYNEQFF. The chain has TRBV29-1 and TRBJ2-1; 14 nucleotides match TRBD2. Germline CDR1 is SQVTM and CDR2 is ANQGSEA. This CDR3 spans 16 amino acids. The J segment lost 3 bases and the V segment lost 5 bases, leaving 6 bases of the junction unmatched.

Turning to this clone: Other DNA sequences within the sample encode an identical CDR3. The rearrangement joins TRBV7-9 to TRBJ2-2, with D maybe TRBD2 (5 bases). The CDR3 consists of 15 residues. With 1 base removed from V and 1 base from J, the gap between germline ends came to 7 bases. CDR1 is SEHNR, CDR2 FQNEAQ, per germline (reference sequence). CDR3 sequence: CASSLGGGNTGELFF. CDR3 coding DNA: TGTGCCAGCAGCTTAGGAGGAGGGAACACCGGGGAGCTGTTTTTT.

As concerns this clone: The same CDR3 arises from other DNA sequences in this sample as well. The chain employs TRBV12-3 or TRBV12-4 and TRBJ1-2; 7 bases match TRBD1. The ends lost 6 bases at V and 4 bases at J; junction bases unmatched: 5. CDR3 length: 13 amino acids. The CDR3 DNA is TGTGCCAGCAGCCGCGGACAGGCCTATGGCTACACCTTC. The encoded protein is CASSRGQAYGYTF.

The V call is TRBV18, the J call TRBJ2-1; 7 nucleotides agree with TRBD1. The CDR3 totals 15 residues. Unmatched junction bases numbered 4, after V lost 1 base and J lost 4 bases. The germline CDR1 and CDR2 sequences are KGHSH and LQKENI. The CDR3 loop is CASSPQPQGYNEQFF. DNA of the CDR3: TGTGCCAGCTCACCACAGCCACAGGGGTACAATGAGCAGTTCTTC.

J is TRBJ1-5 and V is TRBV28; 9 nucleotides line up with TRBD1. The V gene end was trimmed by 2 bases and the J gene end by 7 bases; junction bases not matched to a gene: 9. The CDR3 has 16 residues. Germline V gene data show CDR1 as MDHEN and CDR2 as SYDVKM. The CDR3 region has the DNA TGTGCCAGCAGTTTAAATATTGGGACAGGGCAACAGCCCCAGCATTTT. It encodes CASSLNIGTGQQPQHF.

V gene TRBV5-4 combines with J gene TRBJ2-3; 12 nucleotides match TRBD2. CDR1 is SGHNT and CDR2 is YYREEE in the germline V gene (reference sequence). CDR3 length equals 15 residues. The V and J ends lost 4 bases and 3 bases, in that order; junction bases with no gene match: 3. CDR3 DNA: TGTGCCAGCAGCCAGGGGACTAGCGGGACAGATACGCAGTATTTT. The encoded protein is CASSQGTSGTDTQYF.

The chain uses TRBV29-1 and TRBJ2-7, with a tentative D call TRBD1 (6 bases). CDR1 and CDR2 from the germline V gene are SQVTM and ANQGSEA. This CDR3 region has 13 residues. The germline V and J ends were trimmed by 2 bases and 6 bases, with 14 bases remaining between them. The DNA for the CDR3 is TGCAGCGTTGAAAGACAGGCTGGGGGCGAGCAGTACTTC. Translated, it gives CSVERQAGGEQYF.

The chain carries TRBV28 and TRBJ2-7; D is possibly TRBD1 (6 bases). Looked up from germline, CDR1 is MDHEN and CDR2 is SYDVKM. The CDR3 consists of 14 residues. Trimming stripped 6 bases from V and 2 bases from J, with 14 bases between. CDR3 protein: CASSPTGNTYEQYF. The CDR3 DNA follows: TGTGCCAGCAGCCCGACAGGAAATACCTACGAGCAGTACTTC.

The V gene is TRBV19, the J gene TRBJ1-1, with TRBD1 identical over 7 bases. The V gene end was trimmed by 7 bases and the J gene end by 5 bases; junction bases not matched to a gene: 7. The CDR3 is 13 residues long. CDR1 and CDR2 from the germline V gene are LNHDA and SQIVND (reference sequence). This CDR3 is CASTVQGWTEAFF. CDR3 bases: TGTGCCAGTACGGTACAGGGGTGGACTGAAGCTTTCTTT. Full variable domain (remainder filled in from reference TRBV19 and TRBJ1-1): DGGITQSPKYLFRKEGQNVTLSCEQNLNHDAMYWYRQDPGQGLRLIYYSQIVNDFQKGDIAEGYSVSREKKESFPLTVTSAQKNPTAFYLCASTVQGWTEAFFGQGTRLTVV.

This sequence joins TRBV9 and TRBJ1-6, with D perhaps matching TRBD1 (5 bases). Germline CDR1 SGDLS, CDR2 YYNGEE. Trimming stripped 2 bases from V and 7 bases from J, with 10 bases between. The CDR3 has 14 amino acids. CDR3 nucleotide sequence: TGTGCCAGCAGCGTCTCAGGGTTCAATTCACCCCTCCACTTT. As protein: CASSVSGFNSPLHF.

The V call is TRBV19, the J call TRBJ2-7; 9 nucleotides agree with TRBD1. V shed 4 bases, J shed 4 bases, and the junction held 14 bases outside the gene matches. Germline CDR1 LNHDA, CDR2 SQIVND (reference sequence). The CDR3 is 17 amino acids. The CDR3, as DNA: TGTGCCAGTAGTACAACAGATTTTCCGGGACAGGGTTACGAGCAGTACTTC. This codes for CASSTTDFPGQGYEQYF.

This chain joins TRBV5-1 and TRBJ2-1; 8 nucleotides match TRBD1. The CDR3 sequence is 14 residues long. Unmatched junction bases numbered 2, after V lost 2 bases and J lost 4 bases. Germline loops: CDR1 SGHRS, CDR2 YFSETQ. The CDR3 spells CASSFRQGYNEQFF. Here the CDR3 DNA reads TGCGCCAGCAGCTTCAGACAGGGGTACAATGAGCAGTTCTTC.

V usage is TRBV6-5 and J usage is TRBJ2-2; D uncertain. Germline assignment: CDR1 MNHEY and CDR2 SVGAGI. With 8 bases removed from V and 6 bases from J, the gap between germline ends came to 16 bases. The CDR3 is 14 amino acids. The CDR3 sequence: CASLRSAGSGELFF. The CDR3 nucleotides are TGTGCCAGCCTACGTTCGGCAGGCTCCGGGGAGCTGTTTTTT.

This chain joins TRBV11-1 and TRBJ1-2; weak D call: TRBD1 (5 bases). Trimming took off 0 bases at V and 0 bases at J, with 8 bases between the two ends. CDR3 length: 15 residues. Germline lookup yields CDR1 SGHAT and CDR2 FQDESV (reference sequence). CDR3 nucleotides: TGTGCCAGCAGCTTAGCAGGGGACTCTAACTATGGCTACACCTTC. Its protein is CASSLAGDSNYGYTF.

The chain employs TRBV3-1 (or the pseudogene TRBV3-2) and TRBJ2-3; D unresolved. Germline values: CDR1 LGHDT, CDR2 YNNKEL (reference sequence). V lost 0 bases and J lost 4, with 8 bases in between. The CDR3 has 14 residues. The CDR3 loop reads CASSQDLLADTQYF. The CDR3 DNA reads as TGTGCCAGCAGCCAAGATCTTCTCGCAGATACGCAGTATTTT.